This record looks at one TCR beta chain sequence and its context. This sample stems from a study of blood T cell repertoires in COVID-19. Study at large: Acute-phase and convalescent COVID-19 samples originated in the United States, Italy and Spain. The analysed material was cDNA or gDNA that came from T cells, B-cell-depleted T cells, or PBMCs.

Trimming left V 1 base short and J 6 bases short, with 19 bases between. This CDR3 is built from 17 residues. Germline V CDR1 and CDR2: SGHRS, YFSETQ. Source study methods: Estimation of nucleated cell counts was performed using reference gene primer amplification. This table comes from immunoSEQ multiplex PCR, and its TCRdb copy is limited to in-frame clones, with some not included. V and J calls and clone size are as listed in that table; D and trimming were resolved from the DNA. The sample consists of roughly 300,000 clones, around 90% of them appearing once. The genes are TRBV5-1 and TRBJ2-2; maybe TRBD1 (6 bases). Sequencing was carried out using peripheral blood. The clonotype comes from a man younger than 30 with active or convalescent COVID-19. The CDR3 coding sequence is TGCGCCAGCAGCTTGACCCCTTCGGGACAATGGGCCGGGGAGCTGTTTTTT. Its protein is CASSLTPSGQWAGELFF.